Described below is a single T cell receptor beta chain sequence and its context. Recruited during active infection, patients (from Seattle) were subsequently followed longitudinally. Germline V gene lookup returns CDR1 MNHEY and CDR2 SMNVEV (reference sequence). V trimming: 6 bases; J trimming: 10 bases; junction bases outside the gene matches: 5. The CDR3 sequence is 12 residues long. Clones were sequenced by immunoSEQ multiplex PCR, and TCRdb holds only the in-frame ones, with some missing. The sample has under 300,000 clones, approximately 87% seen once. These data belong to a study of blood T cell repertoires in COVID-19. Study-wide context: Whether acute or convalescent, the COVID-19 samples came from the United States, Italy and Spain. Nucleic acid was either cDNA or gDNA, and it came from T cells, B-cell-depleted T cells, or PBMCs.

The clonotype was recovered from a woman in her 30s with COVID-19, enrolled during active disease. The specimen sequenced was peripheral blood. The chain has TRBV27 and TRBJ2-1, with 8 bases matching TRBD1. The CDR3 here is CASSHRGEEQFF. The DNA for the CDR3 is TGTGCCAGCAGCCACAGGGGGGAAGAGCAGTTCTTC.